These T cell receptor beta chains were read from a single sample in a study of T cell clones after liver transplantation. Generated by immunoSEQ multiplex PCR, the TCRdb table keeps only in-frame clones and is missing some. Here the sample spans more than 95,000 clones, about 80% being singletons. Sample: CD4+ T cells from blood, taken approximately 43 months after liver transplant. The origin of the receptors is a human patient who received a liver transplant. Some of the T cells might come from the graft donor. Both conserved end residues are part of each CDR3. D genes are given only for firm matches. The size field is filled for only some rows; it gives once, few, many or a size class.

>TRBV18|TRBJ1-5|.|TRBD1
TGTGCCAGCTCACCGACAGGGGGACCCTATAGCAATCAGCCCCAGCATTTT
CASSPTGGPYSNQPQHF
>TRBV28|TRBJ2-7|.|TRBD2
TGTGCCAGCAGTCGTACGCGCGGGAGGTCCTACGAGCAGTACTTC
CASSRTRGRSYEQYF
>TRBV6-1|TRBJ2-7|.|.
TGTGCCAGCAGTGAAAGAGTCGAGCAGTACTTC
CASSERVEQYF
>TRBV19|TRBJ1-4|.|TRBD1
TGTGCCAGTAGTAATACGGGACAGGGGGGTGAAAAACTGTTTTTT
CASSNTGQGGEKLFF
>TRBV6-5|TRBJ1-1|.|TRBD1
TGTGCCAGCAGAAACACAGGGGGCGCGACTGAAGCTTTCTTT
CASRNTGGATEAFF
>TRBV2|TRBJ2-7|medium-sized|TRBD1
TGTGCCAGCAGTGATATGGGCACCGGGACAGGGGCGTTGGAGCAGTACTTC
CASSDMGTGTGALEQYF
>TRBV19|TRBJ2-2|.|.
TGTGCCAGTAGTATCTTGACCGGGGAGCTGTTTTTT
CASSILTGELFF
>TRBV19|TRBJ1-6|.|.
TGTGCCAGTAGTATACGGGGGGATTCACCCCTCCACTTT
CASSIRGDSPLHF
>TRBV7-7|TRBJ2-3|.|.
TGTGCCAGCAGCCCCCGCACAGATACGCAGTATTTT
CASSPRTDTQYF
>TRBV4-2|TRBJ2-5|.|TRBD2
TGTGCCAGCAGCCAAGAAGCTAGCGGGGGGGCCCGGCAGGCCCAGTACTTC
CASSQEASGGARQAQYF
>TRBV13|TRBJ1-1|.|.
TGTGCCAGCAGCCAAAAATGGATCGGGTTCACTGAAGCTTTCTTT
CASSQKWIGFTEAFF
>TRBV27|TRBJ1-2|.|TRBD1
TGTGCCAGCAGCCAACAGGGGGCGCCTGGCTACACCTTC
CASSQQGAPGYTF
>TRBV11-2|TRBJ2-1|.|TRBD2
TGTGCCAGCAGCTTAGGCGCGGGGGTCAGATCCTACAATGAGCAGTTCTTC
CASSLGAGVRSYNEQFF
>TRBV28|TRBJ1-5|few|TRBD1
TGTGCCAGCAGGACAGGGCAGGAGGGGAATCAGCCCCAGCATTTT
CASRTGQEGNQPQHF
>TRBV19|TRBJ1-5|.|.
TGTGCCAGTAGTATGGCACACAATCAGCCCCAGCATTTT
CASSMAHNQPQHF
>TRBV28|TRBJ1-5|.|.
TGTGCCAGCAGTTTTCTTAACCTAGGGGTCACCAGCAATCAGCCCCAGCATTTT
CASSFLNLGVTSNQPQHF
>TRBV29-1|TRBJ2-5|.|.
TGCAGCGTTGAGCTGTCGCTCAGGGACCAAGAGACCCAGTACTTC
CSVELSLRDQETQYF
>TRBV7-8|TRBJ1-5|.|.
TGTGCCAGCAGCTCCGACAGGAATCAGCCCCAGCATTTT
CASSSDRNQPQHF
>TRBV6-5|TRBJ1-2|.|.
TGTGCCAGCAGTTCCGGGATCGGTGGCTACACCTTC
CASSSGIGGYTF
>TRBV2|TRBJ1-1|.|TRBD1
TGTGCCAGCTCGAAGGACAGGGAGAACACTGAAGCTTTCTTT
CASSKDRENTEAFF
>TRBV15|TRBJ1-1|.|.
TGTGCCACCAGCAGGACCCACACTGAAGCTTTCTTT
CATSRTHTEAFF
>TRBV5-1|TRBJ2-5|.|.
TGCGCCAGCAGCTCAGACGGAGAGGAGACCCAGTACTTC
CASSSDGEETQYF
>TRBV7-2|TRBJ2-3|.|.
TGTGCCAGCAGCTCCGGACGGACCACAGATACGCAGTATTTT
CASSSGRTTDTQYF
>TRBV5-4|TRBJ2-7|.|.
TGTGCCAGCAGCTCCGCGACTGTACGCTCCTACGAGCAGTACTTC
CASSSATVRSYEQYF
>TRBV6-6|TRBJ2-7|.|.
TGTGCCAGTCGAGGGATCGTTCGCTACGAGCAGTACTTC
CASRGIVRYEQYF
>TRBV2|TRBJ2-7|.|.
TGTGCCAGCAGGATACAGAACACCCCCTTCGAGCAGTACTTC
CASRIQNTPFEQYF
>TRBV10-1|TRBJ1-3|few|.
TGCGCCAGCAGCCGGGATATCTCTGGAAACACCATATATTTT
CASSRDISGNTIYF
>TRBV27|TRBJ1-2|.|.
TGTGCCAGCAGTTCCAGACGGGTCGATAGAACCAACTATGGCTACACCTTC
CASSSRRVDRTNYGYTF
>TRBV5-4|TRBJ1-3|once|.
TGTGCCAGCAGCTTGATAGGGGGCTCTGGAAACACCATATATTTT
CASSLIGGSGNTIYF
>TRBV6-1|TRBJ2-7|.|.
TGTGCCAGCAGTGTCCGGGACTCCTACGAGCAGTACTTC
CASSVRDSYEQYF
>TRBV27|TRBJ1-4|.|.
TGTGCCAGCAGTTTCGCAGGGTCGGGCGAAAAACTGTTTTTT
CASSFAGSGEKLFF
>TRBV5-1|TRBJ1-4|.|TRBD1
TGCGCCAGCAGCTGGGGGACAGCTACTAATGAAAAACTGTTTTTT
CASSWGTATNEKLFF
>TRBV11-3|TRBJ1-1|.|TRBD1
TGTGCCAGCAGCCCAGGACAGGGGAACACTGAAGCTTTCTTT
CASSPGQGNTEAFF
>TRBV5-4|TRBJ1-2|once|.
TGTGCCAGCAGCTTGGAAGGGCTTCCTGAAGGCTACACCTTC
CASSLEGLPEGYTF
>TRBV28|TRBJ2-2|.|.
TGTGCCAGCCGGGGGGCCGGCACCGGGGAGCTGTTTTTT
CASRGAGTGELFF
>TRBV7-2|TRBJ2-7|.|.
TGTGCCAGCAGCTTAGCGGGGCCATCCTACGAGCAGTACTTC
CASSLAGPSYEQYF
>TRBV2|TRBJ2-7|.|.
TGTGCCAGCAGTGGAGGGGAACGGCTTTACGAGCAGTACTTC
CASSGGERLYEQYF